One T cell receptor beta chain is described in this entry. Its antigen remains unknown. Only in-frame clones appear in the TCRdb table, and some are missing; sequencing was by immunoSEQ multiplex PCR. The sample has about 8,200 clones, more than 75% seen once. H&E slides confirmed each diagnosis, reviewed by two pathologists independently. The record originates from a study of immune evolution from preneoplasia to lung adenocarcinoma. Study-wide points: Normal lung had the highest top T cell clone frequencies. Later-stage lesions appeared to have more T cells, more diversity, less clonality.

The V and J ends lost 3 bases and 3 bases respectively, with 9 bases between them. Germline V gene sequence: CDR1 SGHAT, CDR2 FQNNGV. This CDR3 has 13 amino acids. The source of this sequence is a person aged 55-80 years with lung adenocarcinoma. The sequenced material came from FFPE adjacent normal lung tissue. J is TRBJ2-7 and V is TRBV11-2; a weak D match, TRBD1 (5 bases). CDR3 region: CASSFNQGYEQYF. DNA of the CDR3: TGTGCCAGCAGCTTTAACCAGGGCTACGAGCAGTACTTC.